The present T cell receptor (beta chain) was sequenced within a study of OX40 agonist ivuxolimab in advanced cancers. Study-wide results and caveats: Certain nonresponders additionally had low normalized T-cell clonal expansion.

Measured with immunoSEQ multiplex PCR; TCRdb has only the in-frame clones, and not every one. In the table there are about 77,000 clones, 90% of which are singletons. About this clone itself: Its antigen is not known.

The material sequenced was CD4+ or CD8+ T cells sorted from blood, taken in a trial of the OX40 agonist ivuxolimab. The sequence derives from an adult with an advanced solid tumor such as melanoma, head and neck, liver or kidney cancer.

CDR3 residues: CASSLGDRGNEQFF. The CDR3, as DNA: TGCGCCAGCAGCTTGGGGGACAGGGGCAATGAGCAGTTCTTC. V usage is TRBV5-1 and J usage is TRBJ2-1; TRBD1 matches 10 bases. V lost 0 bases, J lost 6 bases, and 0 bases stayed unmatched. CDR3 length: 14 amino acids. Germline V gene data show CDR1 as SGHRS and CDR2 as YFSETQ.